This section outlines one T cell receptor beta chain sequence together with its context. This specimen comes from a study of CD4+ T cells in melanoma. Method: immunoSEQ multiplex PCR; TCRdb's copy keeps in-frame clones and lacks some. The table has around 55,000 clones, 60% to 75% seen once. Trimming removed 0 bases from V and 7 bases from J, with 10 bases in between. Germline V CDR1 and CDR2: SGHRS, YFSETQ. The CDR3 extends over 13 amino acids. The source is a human donor with melanoma. The V gene is TRBV5-1, the J gene TRBJ1-2; D may be TRBD1 (6 bases). Material: tumor tissue. CDR3 DNA sequence: TGCGCCAGCAGCTTGGACAGGGCTGCTGGCTACACCTTC. Translation: CASSLDRAAGYTF.